The entry below describes one T cell receptor (beta chain). Separate cDNA molecules each had unique molecular identifiers attached to them. MiXCR was run by TCRdb on the 5' RACE reads, yielding one entry per CDR3 protein. The table records 40,000 or so distinct CDR3 sequences, over 5% of them present only once. The source of the sample is a study of early T cells in non-severe SARS-CoV-2 infection. About the research overall: Unsorted whole-blood RNA was sequenced in bulk, leaving chains unpaired.

The TCR originated in an adult who was a healthcare worker with PCR-confirmed SARS-CoV-2 infection or an uninfected control (not recorded which). Sequencing used whole blood.

In DNA form, the CDR3 reads TGTGCCACCAGCAGTGAAGGAAACACCATATATTTT. Translated, it gives CATSSEGNTIYF. This chain uses TRBV15 with TRBJ1-3; D gene ambiguous. V dropped 3 bases and J dropped 4 bases, with 4 bases sitting between them. This CDR3 contains 12 residues. Germline lookup yields CDR1 LNHNV and CDR2 YYDKDF (reference sequence).